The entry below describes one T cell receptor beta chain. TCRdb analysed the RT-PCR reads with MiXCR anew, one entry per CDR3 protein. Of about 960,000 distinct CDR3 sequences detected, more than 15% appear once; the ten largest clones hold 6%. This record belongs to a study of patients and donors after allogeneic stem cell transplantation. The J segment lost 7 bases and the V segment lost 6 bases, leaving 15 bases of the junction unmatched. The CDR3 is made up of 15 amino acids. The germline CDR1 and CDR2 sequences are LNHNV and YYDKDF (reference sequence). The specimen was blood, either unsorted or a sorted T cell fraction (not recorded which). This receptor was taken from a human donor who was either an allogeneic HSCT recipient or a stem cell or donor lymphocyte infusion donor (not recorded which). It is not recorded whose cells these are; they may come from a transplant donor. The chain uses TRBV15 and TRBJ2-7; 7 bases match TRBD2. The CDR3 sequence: CATRGQAWGGSEQYF. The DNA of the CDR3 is TGTGCCACCAGAGGTCAGGCCTGGGGAGGGTCGGAGCAGTACTTC.